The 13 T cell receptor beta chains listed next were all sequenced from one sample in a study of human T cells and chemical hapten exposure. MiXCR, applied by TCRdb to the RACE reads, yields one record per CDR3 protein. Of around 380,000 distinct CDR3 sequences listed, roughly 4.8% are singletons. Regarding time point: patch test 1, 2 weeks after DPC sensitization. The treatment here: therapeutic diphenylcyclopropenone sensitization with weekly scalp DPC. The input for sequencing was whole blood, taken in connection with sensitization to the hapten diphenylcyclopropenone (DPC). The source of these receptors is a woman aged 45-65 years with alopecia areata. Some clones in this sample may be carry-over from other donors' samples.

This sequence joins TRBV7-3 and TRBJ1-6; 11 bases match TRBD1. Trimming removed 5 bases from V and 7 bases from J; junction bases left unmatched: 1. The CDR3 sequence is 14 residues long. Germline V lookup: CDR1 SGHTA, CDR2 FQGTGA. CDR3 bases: TGTGCCAGCAGCGGACAGGGGGCCAATTCACCCCTCCACTTT. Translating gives CASSGQGANSPLHF.

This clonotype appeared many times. The CDR3 here is CSANHRASTDTQYF. The DNA of the CDR3 is TGCAGTGCTAACCACAGAGCTAGCACAGATACGCAGTATTTT. J is TRBJ2-3 and V is TRBV20-1; D remains unclear. The CDR3 is 14 residues long. In germline, CDR1 is DFQATT, CDR2 SNEGSKA (reference sequence). With 4 bases removed from V and 0 bases from J, the gap between germline ends came to 11 bases.

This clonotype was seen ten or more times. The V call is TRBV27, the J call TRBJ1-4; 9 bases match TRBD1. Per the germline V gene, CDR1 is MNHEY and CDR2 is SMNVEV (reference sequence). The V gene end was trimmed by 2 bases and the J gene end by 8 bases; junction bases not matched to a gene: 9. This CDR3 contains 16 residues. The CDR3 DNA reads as TGTGCCAGCAGTTTAGACAACAGGGGGCGGAAAGAAAAACTGTTTTTT. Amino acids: CASSLDNRGRKEKLFF.

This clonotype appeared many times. The CDR3 spells CASSFLSPYEQYF. CDR3 DNA sequence: TGTGCCAGCAGTTTCCTCTCCCCCTACGAGCAGTACTTC. The chain recombines TRBV27 with TRBJ2-7; D is uncertain. With 3 bases removed from V and 2 bases from J, the gap between germline ends came to 8 bases. The CDR3 spans 13 residues. Germline assignment: CDR1 MNHEY and CDR2 SMNVEV (reference sequence).

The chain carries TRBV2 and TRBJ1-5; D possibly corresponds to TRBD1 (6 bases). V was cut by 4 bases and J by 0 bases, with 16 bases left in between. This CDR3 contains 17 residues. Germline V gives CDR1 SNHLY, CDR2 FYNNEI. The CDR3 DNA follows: TGTGCCAGCAGTGGGCCCCCCGGACAGTCTAGCAATCAGCCCCAGCATTTT. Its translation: CASSGPPGQSSNQPQHF.

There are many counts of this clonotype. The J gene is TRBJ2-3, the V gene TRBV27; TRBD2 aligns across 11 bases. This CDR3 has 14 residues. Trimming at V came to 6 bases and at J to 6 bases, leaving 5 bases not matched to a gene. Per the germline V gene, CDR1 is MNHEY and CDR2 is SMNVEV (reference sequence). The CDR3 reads CASRPGLAADTQYF. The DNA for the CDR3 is TGTGCCAGCAGGCCGGGACTAGCGGCGGATACGCAGTATTTT.

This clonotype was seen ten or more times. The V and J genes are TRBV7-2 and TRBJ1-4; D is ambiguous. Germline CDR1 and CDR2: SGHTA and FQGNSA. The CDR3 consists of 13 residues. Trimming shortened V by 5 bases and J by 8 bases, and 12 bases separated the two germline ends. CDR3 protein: CASSGRRREKLFF. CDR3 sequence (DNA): TGTGCCAGCAGCGGTAGACGGAGAGAAAAACTGTTTTTT.

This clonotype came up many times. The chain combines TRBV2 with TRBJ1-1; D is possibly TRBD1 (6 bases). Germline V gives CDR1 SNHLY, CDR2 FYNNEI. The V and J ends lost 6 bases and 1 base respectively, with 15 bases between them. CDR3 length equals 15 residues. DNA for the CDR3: TGTGCCAGCAGGGAAACAGGGAGTCGGAACACTGAAGCTTTCTTT. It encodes CASRETGSRNTEAFF.

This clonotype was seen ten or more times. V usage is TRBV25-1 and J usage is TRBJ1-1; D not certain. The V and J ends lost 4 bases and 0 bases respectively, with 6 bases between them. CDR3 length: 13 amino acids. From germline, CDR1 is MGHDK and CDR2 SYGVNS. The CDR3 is CASSGIMNTEAFF. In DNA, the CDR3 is TGTGCCAGCAGTGGAATAATGAACACTGAAGCTTTCTTT.

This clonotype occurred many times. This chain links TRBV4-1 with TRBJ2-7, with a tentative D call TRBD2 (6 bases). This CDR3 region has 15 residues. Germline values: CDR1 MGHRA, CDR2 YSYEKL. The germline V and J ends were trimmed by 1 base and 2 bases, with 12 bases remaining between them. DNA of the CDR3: TGCGCCAGCAGCCAAGCCGGGACTGCCCCCTACGAGCAGTACTTC. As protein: CASSQAGTAPYEQYF.

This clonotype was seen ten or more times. The CDR3 here is CASSLDSFEQFF. The CDR3 nucleotides are TGTGCCAGCAGCTTAGACAGCTTTGAGCAGTTCTTC. The chain couples TRBV11-2 to TRBJ2-1; D unclear. The CDR3 extends over 12 amino acids. Germline V gives CDR1 SGHAT, CDR2 FQNNGV. V gave up 0 bases and J gave up 9 bases, with 6 bases separating them. Based on the CDR3 plus reference TRBV11-2 and TRBJ2-1, the full variable domain is EAGVAQSPRYKIIEKRQSVAFWCNPISGHATLYWYQQILGQGPKLLIQFQNNGVVDDSQLPKDRFSAERLKGVDSTLKIQPAKLEDSAVYLCASSLDSFEQFFGPGTRLTVL.

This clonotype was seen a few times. DNA of the CDR3: TGTGCCAGCAGCTTATACGCTCTCACAGATACGCAGTATTTT. Translated, it gives CASSLYALTDTQYF. The chain couples TRBV11-2 to TRBJ2-3; D not resolved. From germline, CDR1 is SGHAT and CDR2 FQNNGV. CDR3 length equals 14 residues. With 2 bases removed from V and 2 bases from J, the gap between germline ends came to 8 bases.

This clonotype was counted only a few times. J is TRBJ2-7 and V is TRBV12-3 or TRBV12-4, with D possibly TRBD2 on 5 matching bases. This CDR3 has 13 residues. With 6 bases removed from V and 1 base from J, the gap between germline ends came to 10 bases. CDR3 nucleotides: TGTGCCAGCAGGGACTCCTTTTCCTACGAGCAGTACTTC. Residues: CASRDSFSYEQYF.